Listed below are T cell receptor beta chains from one sample, sequenced in a study of cytomegalovirus exposure and HLA in healthy donors. This table comes from immunoSEQ multiplex PCR, and its TCRdb copy is limited to in-frame clones, with some not included. The table records 130,000 or so clones, approximately 80% of them present only once. Sequencing used PBMCs. The receptor source for this set is a woman in her forties in good health and CMV-seronegative. Each CDR3 is given with its conserved first and last residue. Fields, in order: J gene, V gene, D gene, clone size, CDR3 DNA, CDR3 protein. A D gene is named only where the DNA matches it firmly. Clone size is shown for a subset of rows, as once, few, many or a class of expanded clone.

TRBJ1-5 TRBV19 . . TGTGCCAGTAGCGGCAGGGTTTTCGTTAGCAATCAGCCCCAGCATTTT CASSGRVFVSNQPQHF
TRBJ2-7 TRBV11-2 TRBD1 few TGTGCCAGCAGATCCTTATGGGACAGACCCTACGAGCAGTACTTC CASRSLWDRPYEQYF
TRBJ2-3 TRBV4-1 . . TGCGCCAGCAGAAACTACATCCGTGGCACAGATACGCAGTATTTT CASRNYIRGTDTQYF
TRBJ2-7 TRBV10-3 TRBD2 . TGTGCCATCAGTGGGGGGGGACCTACCTACGAGCAGTACTTC CAISGGGPTYEQYF
TRBJ1-1 TRBV2 . . TGTGCCAGCAGTGCGAACACCTACACTGAAGCTTTCTTT CASSANTYTEAFF
TRBJ1-2 TRBV7-9 . . TGTGCCAGCAGCTCGGGTGGGGAGCCTCACTATGGCTACACCTTC CASSSGGEPHYGYTF
TRBJ1-1 TRBV19 TRBD1 . TGTGCCAGTAGTCTACGACAGGGGCCGAACACTGAAGCTTTCTTT CASSLRQGPNTEAFF
TRBJ1-2 TRBV5-1 . . TGCGCCAGCAGCTTATCGGGCTCTACAGGGACTACCGGCACCTTC CASSLSGSTGTTGTF
TRBJ1-2 TRBV4-3 . . TGCGCCAGCAGCCAAATAATCGGAACAAGGAGTCCTAACTATGGCTACACCTTC CASSQIIGTRSPNYGYTF
TRBJ2-7 TRBV19 . once TGTGCCAGTAGTACTGGGACATCCTTCACCTACGAGCAGTACTTC CASSTGTSFTYEQYF
TRBJ1-4 TRBV19 TRBD1 once TGTGCCAGTAGTCCGCATCAGGGGGCTGTAGCAACTAATGAAAAACTGTTTTTT CASSPHQGAVATNEKLFF
TRBJ1-2 TRBV28 . few TGTGCCAGCAGTTTTGACAGCCCCCCGTATGGCTACACCTTC CASSFDSPPYGYTF
TRBJ1-2 TRBV5-1 TRBD1 . TGCGCCAGCAGCTTGGGCGGGACAGGGGATGGCTACACCTTC CASSLGGTGDGYTF
TRBJ2-2 TRBV25-1 . . TGTGCCAGCAGTGAGGGGCAGTCCGGTTGGATCGGGGAGCTGTTTTTT CASSEGQSGWIGELFF
TRBJ1-1 TRBV4-1 . once TGCGCCAGCAGCCAACCGGACTTGAACACTGAAGCTTTCTTT CASSQPDLNTEAFF
TRBJ2-3 TRBV9 . few TGTGCCAGCAGCGTAGAGCCAGGTACGCCGCATGTCACAGATACGCAGTATTTT CASSVEPGTPHVTDTQYF